Reported below is one TCR beta chain. Its antigen is currently unknown. The sample belongs to a study of CD8+ T cells in alopecia areata. As for the study in general: Treated patients were dosed with oral tofacitinib, taking 5 to 10 mg twice daily.

In each case, RNA was isolated and then reverse transcribed into cDNA as the sequencing template. Measured with immunoSEQ multiplex PCR; TCRdb has only the in-frame clones, and not every one. The sample yields 130,000 to 150,000 clones, around 50% seen once. Alopecia areata patients had lesional scalp punch biopsies and peripheral blood taken from them. Overall study findings and caveats: Higher clonality was seen in lesional scalp than in normal scalp, especially in alopecia totalis/universalis. It was less clear whether patients shared TCRs than it was in mice, possibly because of HLA.

The sample was CD4+ T cells sorted from blood. The sequence was obtained from a human donor with alopecia areata.

The CDR3 protein is CASSGATSSLSNYEQYF. CDR3 sequence (DNA): TGTGCCAGCAGTGGCGCTACGAGTTCCTTGAGTAACTACGAGCAGTACTTC. The chain combines TRBV2 with TRBJ2-7; D gene ambiguous. The CDR3 sequence is 17 residues long. V was shortened by 4 bases and J by 3 bases, with 22 bases between the two germline ends. Per the germline V gene, CDR1 is SNHLY and CDR2 is FYNNEI.